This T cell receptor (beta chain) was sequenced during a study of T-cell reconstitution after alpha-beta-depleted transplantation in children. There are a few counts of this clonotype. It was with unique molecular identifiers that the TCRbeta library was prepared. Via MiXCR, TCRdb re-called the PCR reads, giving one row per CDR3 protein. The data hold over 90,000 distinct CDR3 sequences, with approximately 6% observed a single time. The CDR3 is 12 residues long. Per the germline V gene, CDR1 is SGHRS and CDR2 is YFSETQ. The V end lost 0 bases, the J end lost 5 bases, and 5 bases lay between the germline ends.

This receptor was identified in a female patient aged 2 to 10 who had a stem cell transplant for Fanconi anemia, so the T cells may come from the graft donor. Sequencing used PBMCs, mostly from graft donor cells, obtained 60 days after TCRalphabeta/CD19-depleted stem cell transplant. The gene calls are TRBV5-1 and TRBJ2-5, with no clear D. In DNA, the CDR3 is TGCGCCAGCAGCTTGGGTCCGGAGACCCAGTACTTC. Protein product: CASSLGPETQYF. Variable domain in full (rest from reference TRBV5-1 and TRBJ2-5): KAGVTQTPRYLIKTRGQQVTLSCSPISGHRSVSWYQQTPGQGLQFLFEYFSETQRNKGNFPGRFSGRQFSNSRSEMNVSTLELGDSALYLCASSLGPETQYFGPGTRLLVL.